This T cell receptor (beta chain) was profiled in a study of T cell repertoires in cytomegalovirus infection. Study-level background: CMV infection and matching HLA type were both indicated by public TCR beta signatures.

Comments on this clonotype: Its antigen is unknown.

TCRdb re-analysed the reads in MiXCR, keeping a single row per CDR3 protein. The sample lists hundreds of thousands of distinct CDR3 sequences; roughly 43% were seen once. Study-level results: Adding up the frequency of public TCR beta families identified people who carried CMV plus the relevant HLA.

From germline, CDR1 is DFQATT and CDR2 SNEGSKA (reference sequence). This CDR3 region has 13 residues. The sample here was cultured PBMCs, taken from culture after CMV antigen stimulation. V and J are TRBV20-1 and TRBJ2-6, with D unclear. This clonotype was sampled from a human donor in good health (CMV status not recorded). Some clones in this sample may be carry-over from other donors' samples. The CDR3 protein is CSARRRGANVLTF. The CDR3 DNA reads as TGCAGCGCTCGCCGGCGGGGGGCCAACGTCCTGACTTTC.